Below, 15 T cell receptor beta chains from the same sample are listed, as sequenced in a study of Ad26.COV2.S vaccination and SARS-CoV-2 variants. Profiling relied on immunoSEQ multiplex PCR, and the TCRdb table lists in-frame clones only, not all of them. The sample carries roughly 680,000 clones, around 89% recorded once. Treatment specified: about 20 received Ad26.COV2.S at low or high dose, single or two shots; roughly five received placebo; per-sample allocation not given. Sampling was performed 63 days after the first vaccine or placebo injection. The input for sequencing was peripheral blood, taken in a trial of Ad26.COV2.S vaccine versus placebo. The receptors were sampled from a person aged 18-65 years who received the Ad26.COV2.S COVID-19 vaccine or a placebo.

This clone was observed many times. The chain is built from TRBV27 and TRBJ2-5, with D perhaps TRBD2 (5 bases). V was pared by 0 bases and J by 2 bases, with 19 bases between. Germline V lookup: CDR1 MNHEY, CDR2 SMNVEV (reference sequence). CDR3 length: 18 amino acids. CDR3 protein: CASSLSRREGGRQETQYF. CDR3 sequence (DNA): TGTGCCAGCAGTTTATCAAGACGGGAAGGAGGTCGGCAAGAGACCCAGTACTTC.

The chain is built from TRBV6-5 and TRBJ2-1; D remains unclear. Between the trimmed V and J ends, which lost 0 bases and 0 bases, there was a span of 9 bases. Germline CDR1 is MNHEY and CDR2 is SVGAGI. The CDR3 consists of 16 residues. CDR3 amino acids: CASSYSGRSSYNEQFF. In nucleotides, the CDR3 is TGTGCCAGCAGTTACTCGGGCAGGAGCTCCTACAATGAGCAGTTCTTC.

This chain joins TRBV4-3 and TRBJ2-1; 7 nucleotides agree with TRBD1. V shed 4 bases and J 9 bases; nucleotides not matched to a gene: 9. The germline gives CDR1 LGHNA, CDR2 YSLEER. CDR3 size: 14 residues. The DNA for the CDR3 is TGCGCCAGCAGCCGACAGACAGGGCTCGGTGAGCAGTTCTTC. Translating it yields CASSRQTGLGEQFF.

There are a few counts of this clone. This rearrangement joins TRBV30 to TRBJ2-3; TRBD2 agrees at 11 bases. CDR3 length equals 16 residues. The germline V gene has CDR1 GTSNPN and CDR2 SVGIG (reference sequence). Trimming cost V 3 bases and J 3 bases; bases outside gene matches: 8. Here the CDR3 DNA reads TGTGCCTGGAGCTTAGACTTAGCGGGAGGGACAGATACGCAGTATTTT. The encoded protein is CAWSLDLAGGTDTQYF.

The J gene is TRBJ2-1, the V gene TRBV11-2, with TRBD1 identical over 8 bases. The V and J ends lost 4 bases and 8 bases, in that order; junction bases with no gene match: 4. CDR1 is SGHAT, CDR2 FQNNGV, per germline. The CDR3 spans 13 residues. CDR3 amino acids: CASSSDRADEQFF. CDR3 bases: TGTGCCAGCAGCTCGGACAGGGCCGATGAGCAGTTCTTC.

The V and J genes are TRBV7-2 and TRBJ2-3; 8 nucleotides line up with TRBD1. V was pared by 5 bases and J by 3 bases, with 7 bases of the junction left unmatched. CDR3 length: 15 residues. Germline V CDR1 and CDR2: SGHTA, FQGNSA. CDR3: CASSVRTGRTDTQYF. In nucleotides, the CDR3 is TGTGCCAGCAGCGTACGGACAGGGAGGACAGATACGCAGTATTTT. Variable domain in full (rest from reference TRBV7-2 and TRBJ2-3): GAGVSQSPSNKVTEKGKDVELRCDPISGHTALYWYRQSLGQGLEFLIYFQGNSAPDKSGLPSDRFSAERTGGSVSTLTIQRTQQEDSAVYLCASSVRTGRTDTQYFGPGTRLTVL.

CDR3 protein: CASTSAGGGYTF. CDR3 DNA sequence: TGTGCCAGCACCTCTGCCGGCGGTGGCTACACCTTC. The gene calls are TRBV27 and TRBJ1-2; D is undetermined. V lost 7 bases to trimming and J lost 7 bases, with 13 bases between them. Germline loops: CDR1 MNHEY, CDR2 SMNVEV (reference sequence). CDR3 length: 12 residues.

This chain uses TRBV19 with TRBJ2-1, with 12 bases identical to TRBD2. Trimming at V came to 3 bases and at J to 3 bases, leaving 6 bases not matched to a gene. CDR3 length equals 17 residues. In germline, CDR1 is LNHDA, CDR2 SQIVND (reference sequence). CDR3 sequence (DNA): TGTGCCAGTAGTATCCGACTACTAGCGGGGGGCTACAATGAGCAGTTCTTC. Protein: CASSIRLLAGGYNEQFF. The full variable domain, rest sourced from reference TRBV19 and TRBJ2-1, is DGGITQSPKYLFRKEGQNVTLSCEQNLNHDAMYWYRQDPGQGLRLIYYSQIVNDFQKGDIAEGYSVSREKKESFPLTVTSAQKNPTAFYLCASSIRLLAGGYNEQFFGPGTRLTVL.

The rearrangement joins TRBV15 to TRBJ1-6; 7 nucleotides line up with TRBD1. This CDR3 contains 15 residues. Germline loops: CDR1 LNHNV, CDR2 YYDKDF (reference sequence). Trimming removed 0 bases from V and 8 bases from J; junction bases left unmatched: 4. The CDR3 bases are TGTGCCACCAGCAGAGATCCAGGGGGTTATTCACCCCTCCACTTT. Translation gives CATSRDPGGYSPLHF.

The chain is built from TRBV4-1 and TRBJ2-7, with 9 bases fitting TRBD1. Germline loops: CDR1 MGHRA, CDR2 YSYEKL. The CDR3 extends over 16 amino acids. V lost 4 bases, J lost 1 base, and 8 bases stayed unmatched. The CDR3 DNA follows: TGCGCCAGCAGCCCAACCGGGACAGGGCGTTCCTACGAGCAGTACTTC. Amino acid sequence: CASSPTGTGRSYEQYF.

The V call is TRBV7-2, the J call TRBJ1-1; D may be TRBD1 (5 bases). There are 13 residues in the CDR3. Trimming took 8 bases from V and 1 from J, leaving 11 bases between them. CDR1 is SGHTA and CDR2 is FQGNSA in the germline V gene. In nucleotides, the CDR3 is TGTGCCAGCCTTAAGGGGCCGAACACTGAAGCTTTCTTT. This encodes CASLKGPNTEAFF.

CDR3 DNA: TGTGCCAGCAGCTCGAGGACAGGGGGACAAGAGACCCAGTACTTC. It yields the protein CASSSRTGGQETQYF. The rearrangement uses TRBV7-6 and TRBJ2-5, with 10 bases that match TRBD1. Germline loops: CDR1 SGHVS, CDR2 FNYEAQ. Germline trimming cut 4 bases from V and 2 bases from J; bases unmatched to any gene: 4. The CDR3 runs to 15 residues.

V gene TRBV7-9 combines with J gene TRBJ2-5; no reliable D call. The V gene's germline CDR1 is SEHNR and CDR2 FQNEAQ (reference sequence). This CDR3 region has 12 residues. Between the trimmed V and J ends, which lost 5 bases and 5 bases, there was a span of 9 bases. CDR3 amino acids: CASSALGETQYF. The DNA for the CDR3 is TGTGCCAGCAGCGCCCTCGGGGAGACCCAGTACTTC. The full variable domain, its missing parts supplied by reference TRBV7-9 and TRBJ2-5, is DTGVSQNPRHKITKRGQNVTFRCDPISEHNRLYWYRQTLGQGPEFLTYFQNEAQLEKSRLLSDRFSAERPKGSFSTLEIQRTEQGDSAMYLCASSALGETQYFGPGTRLLVL.

The chain joins TRBV7-2 to TRBJ1-2; 10 bases match TRBD1. This CDR3 region has 17 residues. With 4 bases clipped from V and 4 bases from J, the junction kept 12 bases outside the gene matches. Germline loops: CDR1 SGHTA, CDR2 FQGNSA. In DNA form, the CDR3 reads TGTGCCAGCAGCTCTAGAAAGGGACAGGGGTTTATCTATGGCTACACCTTC. Amino acids: CASSSRKGQGFIYGYTF.

The chain has TRBV7-9 and TRBJ1-1; D might be TRBD1 (5 bases). V lost 6 bases, J lost 1 base, and 12 bases lay in between. Germline values: CDR1 SEHNR, CDR2 FQNEAQ (reference sequence). This CDR3 has 14 amino acids. CDR3 residues: CASRFPDRNTEAFF. The DNA of the CDR3 is TGTGCCAGCAGATTTCCCGACAGGAACACTGAAGCTTTCTTT.